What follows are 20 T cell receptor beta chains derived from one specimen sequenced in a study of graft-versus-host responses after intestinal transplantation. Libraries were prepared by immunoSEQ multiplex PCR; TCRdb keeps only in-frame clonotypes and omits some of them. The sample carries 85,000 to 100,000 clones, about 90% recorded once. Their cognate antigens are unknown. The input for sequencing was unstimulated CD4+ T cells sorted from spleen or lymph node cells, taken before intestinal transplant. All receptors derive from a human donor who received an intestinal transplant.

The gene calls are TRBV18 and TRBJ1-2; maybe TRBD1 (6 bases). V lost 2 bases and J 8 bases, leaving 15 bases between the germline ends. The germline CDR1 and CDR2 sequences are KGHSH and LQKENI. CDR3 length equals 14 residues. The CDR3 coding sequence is TGTGCCAGCTCACCAGGGGGCCCCCCCGTCGGCTACACCTTC. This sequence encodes CASSPGGPPVGYTF. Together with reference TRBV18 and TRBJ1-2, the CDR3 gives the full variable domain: NAGVMQNPRHLVRRRGQEARLRCSPMKGHSHVYWYRQLPEEGLKFMVYLQKENIIDESGMPKERFSAEFPKEGPSILRIQQVVRGDSAAYFCASSPGGPPVGYTFGSGTRLTVV.

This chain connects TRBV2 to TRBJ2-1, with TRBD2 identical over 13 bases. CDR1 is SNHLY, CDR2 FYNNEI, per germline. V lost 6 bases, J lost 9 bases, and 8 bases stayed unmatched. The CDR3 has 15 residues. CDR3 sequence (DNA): TGTGCCAGCAGACCCACTAGCGGGGGGGCGGTTGAGCAGTTCTTC. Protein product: CASRPTSGGAVEQFF.

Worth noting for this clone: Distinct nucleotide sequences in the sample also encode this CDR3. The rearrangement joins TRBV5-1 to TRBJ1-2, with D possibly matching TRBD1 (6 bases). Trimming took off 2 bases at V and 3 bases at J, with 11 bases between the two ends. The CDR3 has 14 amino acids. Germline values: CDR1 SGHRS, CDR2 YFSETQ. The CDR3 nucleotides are TGCGCCAGCAGCTTAGGGGGAGTTGACTATGGCTACACCTTC. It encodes CASSLGGVDYGYTF.

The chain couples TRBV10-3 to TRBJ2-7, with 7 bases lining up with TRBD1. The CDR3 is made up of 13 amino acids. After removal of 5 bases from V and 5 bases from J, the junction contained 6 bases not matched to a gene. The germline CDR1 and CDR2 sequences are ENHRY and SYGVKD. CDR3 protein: CAISPTGDHEQYF. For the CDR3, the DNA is TGTGCCATCAGTCCTACAGGGGACCACGAGCAGTACTTC.

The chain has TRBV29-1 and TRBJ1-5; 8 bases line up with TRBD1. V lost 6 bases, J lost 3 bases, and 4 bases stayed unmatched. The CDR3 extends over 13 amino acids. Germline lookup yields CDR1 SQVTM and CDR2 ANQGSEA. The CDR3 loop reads CSVQTGVNQPQHF. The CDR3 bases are TGCAGCGTACAGACAGGGGTCAATCAGCCCCAGCATTTT. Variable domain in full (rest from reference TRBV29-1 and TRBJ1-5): SAVISQKPSRDICQRGTSLTIQCQVDSQVTMMFWYRQQPGQSLTLIATANQGSEATYESGFVIDKFPISRPNLTFSTLTVSNMSPEDSSIYLCSVQTGVNQPQHFGDGTRLSIL.

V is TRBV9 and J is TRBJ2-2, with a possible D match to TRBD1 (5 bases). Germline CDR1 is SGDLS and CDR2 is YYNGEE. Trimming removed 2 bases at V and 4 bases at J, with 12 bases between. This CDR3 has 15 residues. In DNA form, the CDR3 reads TGTGCCAGCAGCGTCGGTGGACAACCCACCGGGGAGCTGTTTTTT. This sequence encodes CASSVGGQPTGELFF.

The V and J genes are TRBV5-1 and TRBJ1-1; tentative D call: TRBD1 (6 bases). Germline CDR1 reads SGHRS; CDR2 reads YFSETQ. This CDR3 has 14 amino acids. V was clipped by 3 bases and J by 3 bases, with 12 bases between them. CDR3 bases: TGCGCCAGCAGCTGGGGGCTCGTGGACACTGAAGCTTTCTTT. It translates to CASSWGLVDTEAFF.

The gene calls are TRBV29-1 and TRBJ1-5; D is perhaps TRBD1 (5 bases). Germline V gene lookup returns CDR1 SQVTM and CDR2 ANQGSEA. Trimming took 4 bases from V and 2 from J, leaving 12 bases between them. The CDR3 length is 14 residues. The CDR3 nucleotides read TGCAGCGTTGCCTGGGGGAGGGGCAATCAGCCCCAGCATTTT. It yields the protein CSVAWGRGNQPQHF.

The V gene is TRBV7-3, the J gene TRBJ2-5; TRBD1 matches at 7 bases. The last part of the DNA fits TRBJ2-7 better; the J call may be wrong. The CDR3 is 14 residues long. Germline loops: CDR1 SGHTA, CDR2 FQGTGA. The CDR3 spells CASSPDRVAHEQYF. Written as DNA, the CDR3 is TGTGCCAGCAGCCCAGACAGGGTTGCCCACGAGCAGTACTTC.

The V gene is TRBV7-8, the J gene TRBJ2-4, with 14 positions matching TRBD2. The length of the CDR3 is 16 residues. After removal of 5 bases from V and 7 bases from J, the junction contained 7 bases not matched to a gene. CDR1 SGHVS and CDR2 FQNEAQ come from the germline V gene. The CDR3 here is CASSPWTSGGQNIQYF. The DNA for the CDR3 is TGTGCCAGCAGCCCCTGGACTAGCGGGGGGCAGAACATTCAGTACTTC.

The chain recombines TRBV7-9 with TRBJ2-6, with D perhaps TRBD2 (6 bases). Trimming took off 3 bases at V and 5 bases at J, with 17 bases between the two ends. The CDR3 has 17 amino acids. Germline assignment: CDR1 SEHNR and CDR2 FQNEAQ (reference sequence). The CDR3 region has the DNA TGTGCCAGCAGCTTTCAACTAGCCCACCTATGGGCCAACGTCCTGACTTTC. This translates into CASSFQLAHLWANVLTF.

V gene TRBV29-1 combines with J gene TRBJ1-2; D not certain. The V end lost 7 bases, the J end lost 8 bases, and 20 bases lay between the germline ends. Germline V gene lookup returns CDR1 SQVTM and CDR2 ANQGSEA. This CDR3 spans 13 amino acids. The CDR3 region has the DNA TGCAGCGGAGACGACCATTACAGCGGGGGCTACACCTTC. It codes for CSGDDHYSGGYTF.

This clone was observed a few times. The CDR3 DNA reads as TGTGCCAGCAGCTTGGGACAGGGGGTAGGGGGGCCCCAGCATTTT. Protein sequence: CASSLGQGVGGPQHF. The rearrangement joins TRBV5-6 to TRBJ1-5, with TRBD1 identical over 9 bases. The CDR3 runs 15 residues. Germline CDR1 and CDR2: SGHDT and YYEEEE. V trimming: 0 bases; J trimming: 9 bases; junction bases outside the gene matches: 7.

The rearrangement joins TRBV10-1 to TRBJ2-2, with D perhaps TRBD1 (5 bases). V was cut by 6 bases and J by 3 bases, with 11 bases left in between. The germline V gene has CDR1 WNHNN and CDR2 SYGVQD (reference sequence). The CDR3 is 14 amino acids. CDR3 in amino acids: CASSEQVYTGELFF. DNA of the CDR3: TGCGCCAGCAGCGAACAGGTCTACACCGGGGAGCTGTTTTTT.

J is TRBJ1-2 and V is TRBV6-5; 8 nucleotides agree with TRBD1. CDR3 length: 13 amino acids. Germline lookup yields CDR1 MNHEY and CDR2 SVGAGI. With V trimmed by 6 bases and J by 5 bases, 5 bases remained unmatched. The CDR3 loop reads CASSGRGLYGYTF. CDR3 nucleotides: TGTGCCAGCAGCGGCAGGGGGCTGTATGGCTACACCTTC.

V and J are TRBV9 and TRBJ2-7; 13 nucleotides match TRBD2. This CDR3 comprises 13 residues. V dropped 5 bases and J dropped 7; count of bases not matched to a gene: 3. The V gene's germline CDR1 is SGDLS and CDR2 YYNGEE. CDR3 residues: CASRLAGGGEQYF. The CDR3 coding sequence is TGTGCCAGCAGACTAGCGGGGGGGGGTGAGCAGTACTTC.

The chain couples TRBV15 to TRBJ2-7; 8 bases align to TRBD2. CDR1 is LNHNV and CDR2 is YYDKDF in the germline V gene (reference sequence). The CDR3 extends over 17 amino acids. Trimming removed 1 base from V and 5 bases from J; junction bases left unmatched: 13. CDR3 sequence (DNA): TGTGCCACCAGCAGAGGGCTCCGGGGAAATAGCGGGAACGAGCAGTACTTC. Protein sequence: CATSRGLRGNSGNEQYF.

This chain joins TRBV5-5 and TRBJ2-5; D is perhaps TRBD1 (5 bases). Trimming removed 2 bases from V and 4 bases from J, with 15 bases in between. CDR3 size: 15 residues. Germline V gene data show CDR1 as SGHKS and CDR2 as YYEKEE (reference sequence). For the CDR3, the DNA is TGTGCCAGCAGCTTTTCTCAGGGTTTACGAGAGACCCAGTACTTC. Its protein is CASSFSQGLRETQYF.

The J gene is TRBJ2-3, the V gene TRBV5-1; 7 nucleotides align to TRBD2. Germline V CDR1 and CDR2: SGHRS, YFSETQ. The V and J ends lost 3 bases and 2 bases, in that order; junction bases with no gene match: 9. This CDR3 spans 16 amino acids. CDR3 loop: CASSSRAGTLTDTQYF. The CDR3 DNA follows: TGCGCCAGCAGCTCAAGAGCGGGGACCCTCACAGATACGCAGTATTTT. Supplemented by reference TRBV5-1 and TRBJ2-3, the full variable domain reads KAGVTQTPRYLIKTRGQQVTLSCSPISGHRSVSWYQQTPGQGLQFLFEYFSETQRNKGNFPGRFSGRQFSNSRSEMNVSTLELGDSALYLCASSSRAGTLTDTQYFGPGTRLTVL.

CDR3 in DNA: TGCAGCGTTGAAGTGGGAGGCAGCCCGGAAGCTTTCTTT. As protein: CSVEVGGSPEAFF. The chain combines TRBV29-1 with TRBJ1-1, with D unresolved. V lost 1 base and J 8 bases, leaving 14 bases between the germline ends. Germline CDR1 reads SQVTM; CDR2 reads ANQGSEA. This CDR3 has 13 residues.